This record looks at one T cell receptor beta chain sequence and its context. Methods used by the authors: Reference gene primers were amplified, and this amplification served to estimate nucleated cell counts. Some clones are missing from TCRdb's copy, which holds only in-frame ones; the method was immunoSEQ multiplex PCR. D and trimming come from the DNA, and the V and J calls and clone size come from that table. The data contain hundreds of thousands of clones, about 88% of them singletons. The data were obtained in a study of blood T cell repertoires in COVID-19. Background on the study: Specimens from acute and convalescent COVID-19 originated in the United States, Italy and Spain. The cDNA or gDNA used as material had been derived from T cells, B-cell-depleted T cells, or PBMCs.

The Seattle patients joined while their infection was active and were tracked longitudinally afterward. This TCR was recovered from a woman in her seventies with COVID-19, enrolled during active disease. Sequenced: peripheral blood.

The CDR3 region has the DNA TGTGCCATCCGGAAGGGAGGGACTGAAGCTTTCTTT. Amino acids: CAIRKGGTEAFF. This chain links TRBV10-3 with TRBJ1-1; D not resolved. The V end was cut by 8 bases, the J end by 5 bases, with 12 bases between. Per the germline V gene, CDR1 is ENHRY and CDR2 is SYGVKD. The CDR3 is made up of 12 amino acids.